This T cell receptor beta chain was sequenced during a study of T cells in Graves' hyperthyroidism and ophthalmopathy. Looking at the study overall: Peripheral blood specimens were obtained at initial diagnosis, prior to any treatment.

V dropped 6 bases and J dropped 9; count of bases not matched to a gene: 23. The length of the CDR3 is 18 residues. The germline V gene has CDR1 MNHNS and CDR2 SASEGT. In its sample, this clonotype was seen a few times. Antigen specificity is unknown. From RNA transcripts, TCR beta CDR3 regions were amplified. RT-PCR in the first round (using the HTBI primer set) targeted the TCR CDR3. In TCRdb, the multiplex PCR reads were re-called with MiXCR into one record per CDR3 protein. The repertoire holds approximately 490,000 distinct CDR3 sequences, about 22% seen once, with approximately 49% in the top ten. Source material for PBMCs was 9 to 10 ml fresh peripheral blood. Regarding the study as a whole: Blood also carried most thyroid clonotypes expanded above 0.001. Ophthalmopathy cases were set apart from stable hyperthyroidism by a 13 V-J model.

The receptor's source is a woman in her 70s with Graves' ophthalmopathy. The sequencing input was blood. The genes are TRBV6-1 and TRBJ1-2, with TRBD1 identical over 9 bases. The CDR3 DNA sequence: TGTGCCAGCAGCCGGGACAGCTGGGGACAGGGACCCATGAACCGCTACACCTTC. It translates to CASSRDSWGQGPMNRYTF.